This is a list of T cell receptor beta chains from one sample in a study of cytomegalovirus exposure and HLA in healthy donors. Some clones are missing from TCRdb's copy, which holds only in-frame ones; the method was immunoSEQ multiplex PCR. This table holds roughly 230,000 clones, roughly 91% found once. The sample was PBMCs. These receptors were obtained from a woman in her twenties or thirties in good health and CMV-seronegative. Both conserved end residues are trimmed from each CDR3. Each record gives: CDR3 length, V gene, D gene, J gene, CDR3 protein. A D gene is named only where the DNA matches it firmly.

cdr3_length: 11
v_call: TRBV9
d_call: NA
j_call: TRBJ2-7
cdr3_aa: ASSREGSREQY

cdr3_length: 11
v_call: TRBV5-1
d_call: NA
j_call: TRBJ2-1
cdr3_aa: ASSGNTYNEQF

cdr3_length: 13
v_call: TRBV2
d_call: TRBD2
j_call: TRBJ2-3
cdr3_aa: ASTPTSGRTDTQY

cdr3_length: 14
v_call: TRBV15
d_call: TRBD2
j_call: TRBJ2-1
cdr3_aa: ATSRDPGTTPHEQF

cdr3_length: 13
v_call: TRBV5-1
d_call: TRBD1
j_call: TRBJ1-2
cdr3_aa: ASSLVAGGAGGYT

cdr3_length: 14
v_call: TRBV27
d_call: NA
j_call: TRBJ2-7
cdr3_aa: ASSLIGVPGFYEQY

cdr3_length: 13
v_call: TRBV2
d_call: NA
j_call: TRBJ2-5
cdr3_aa: ASTSSTGRQETQY

cdr3_length: 13
v_call: TRBV19
d_call: NA
j_call: TRBJ2-2
cdr3_aa: ASSIYGRGSGELF

cdr3_length: 14
v_call: TRBV27
d_call: NA
j_call: TRBJ2-3
cdr3_aa: ASSFIRVRATDTQY

cdr3_length: 11
v_call: TRBV25-1
d_call: NA
j_call: TRBJ2-2
cdr3_aa: ASSEQRTGELF

cdr3_length: 12
v_call: TRBV19
d_call: NA
j_call: TRBJ1-5
cdr3_aa: ASSIGYGNQPQH

cdr3_length: 10
v_call: TRBV5-1
d_call: NA
j_call: TRBJ2-7
cdr3_aa: ASNAGTYEQY

cdr3_length: 13
v_call: TRBV6-9
d_call: TRBD1
j_call: TRBJ2-7
cdr3_aa: ASSSTGGLDYEQY

cdr3_length: 13
v_call: TRBV28
d_call: TRBD2
j_call: TRBJ2-1
cdr3_aa: ASSPRTSGRNEQF

cdr3_length: 14
v_call: TRBV7-9
d_call: TRBD2
j_call: TRBJ2-3
cdr3_aa: ASSSLAGGFPDTQY

cdr3_length: 12
v_call: TRBV27
d_call: TRBD1
j_call: TRBJ2-1
cdr3_aa: ASSLDRGYNEQF

cdr3_length: 13
v_call: TRBV4-3
d_call: TRBD1
j_call: TRBJ2-3
cdr3_aa: ASSQGGQGPDTQY

cdr3_length: 12
v_call: TRBV2
d_call: TRBD2
j_call: TRBJ2-7
cdr3_aa: ASSDGAGAYEQY

cdr3_length: 12
v_call: TRBV5-5
d_call: NA
j_call: TRBJ1-2
cdr3_aa: ASSLAGLAYGYT

cdr3_length: 14
v_call: TRBV9
d_call: NA
j_call: TRBJ2-1
cdr3_aa: ASSPDSGSSYNEQF

cdr3_length: 12
v_call: TRBV6-6
d_call: TRBD1
j_call: TRBJ1-4
cdr3_aa: ASTRGATNEKLF

cdr3_length: 13
v_call: TRBV7-2
d_call: NA
j_call: TRBJ2-7
cdr3_aa: ASSLGWGPVYEQY

cdr3_length: 14
v_call: TRBV10-1
d_call: TRBD2
j_call: TRBJ2-1
cdr3_aa: ASSETTSGSRCEQF

cdr3_length: 14
v_call: TRBV30
d_call: TRBD1
j_call: TRBJ2-7
cdr3_aa: AWSVPTRDRYNEQY

cdr3_length: 13
v_call: TRBV4-3
d_call: NA
j_call: TRBJ2-2
cdr3_aa: ASSPGTPGTGELF

cdr3_length: 16
v_call: TRBV14
d_call: TRBD2
j_call: TRBJ2-1
cdr3_aa: ASSQLITSGRVNNEQF

cdr3_length: 14
v_call: TRBV11-2
d_call: NA
j_call: TRBJ2-5
cdr3_aa: ASSFMGQTIQETQY

cdr3_length: 11
v_call: TRBV7-6
d_call: TRBD2
j_call: TRBJ2-7
cdr3_aa: ASRGGSSYEQY

cdr3_length: 12
v_call: TRBV7-6
d_call: NA
j_call: TRBJ1-1
cdr3_aa: ASSLWGSNTEAF

cdr3_length: 15
v_call: TRBV7-9
d_call: TRBD2
j_call: TRBJ2-1
cdr3_aa: ASSSSTLGLLYNEQF

cdr3_length: 14
v_call: TRBV29-1
d_call: NA
j_call: TRBJ2-7
cdr3_aa: SVGGVGQRSSYEQY

cdr3_length: 12
v_call: TRBV2
d_call: NA
j_call: TRBJ1-4
cdr3_aa: ASRKSTGHEKLF